The 22 T cell receptor beta chains given below trace back to one sample, sequenced in a study of CXCR3-negative and CXCR3-positive naive CD8 T cells. No antigen has been identified for these receptors. General study points: TRB CDR3s of CXCR3-positive naive cells were more hydrophobic than those of CXCR3-negative naive cells.

With UMI labels, 5' RACE was used to prepare the TRB cDNA libraries. No DNA is given; TCRdb re-called the 5' RACE reads and lists each CDR3 protein once. The listing contains some 100,000 distinct CDR3 sequences. The specimen was naive CXCR3+ CD8+ T cells from blood. Specified subset: CD45RO-CCR7+CD27+CD95- naive CD8+ T cells expressing CXCR3 (TNR3+). The receptors derive from a human donor in good health. Some clones in this sample may be carry-over from other donors' samples.

This rearrangement joins TRBV11-3 to TRBJ2-1. Germline V lookup: CDR1 SGHNT, CDR2 YENEEA. The CDR3 contains 16 residues. The CDR3: CASSLGRLSSYNEQFF. The complete variable domain, with remaining parts taken from reference TRBV11-3 and TRBJ2-1, reads EAGVVQSPRYKIIEKKQPVAFWCNPISGHNTLYWYLQNLGQGPELLIRYENEEAVDDSQLPKDRFSAERLKGVDSTLKIQPAELGDSAVYLCASSLGRLSSYNEQFFGPGTRLTVL.

CDR3 amino acids: CTSLTLRPSSYEQYF. The V and J genes are TRBV2 and TRBJ2-7. The germline V gene has CDR1 SNHLY and CDR2 FYNNEI. The CDR3 has 15 residues.

The chain links TRBV4-3 to TRBJ1-1. Germline lookup yields CDR1 LGHNA and CDR2 YSLEER. This CDR3 comprises 14 residues. The CDR3 protein is CASSQEGWLTESFF.

The chain joins TRBV9 to TRBJ2-1; the D call from TCRdb, TRBD2, cannot be confirmed without DNA. Looked up from germline, CDR1 is SGDLS and CDR2 is YYNGEE. This CDR3 has 19 residues. This CDR3 reads CASSVGATAGTSSYNEQFF.

V is TRBV19 and J is TRBJ2-7; the TCRdb call, TRBD1, lacks DNA for checking. Looked up from germline, CDR1 is LNHDA and CDR2 is SQIVND (reference sequence). The CDR3 contains 13 residues. The CDR3 sequence: CASSAGASYEQYF.

The CDR3 sequence is CASSFGDTQYF. The V call is TRBV11-3, the J call TRBJ2-3. This CDR3 contains 11 residues. In germline, CDR1 is SGHNT, CDR2 YENEEA.

This rearrangement joins TRBV27 to TRBJ2-2; as DNA is missing, the TRBD1 call by TCRdb cannot be tested. This CDR3 spans 17 amino acids. In germline, CDR1 is MNHEY, CDR2 SMNVEV (reference sequence). The CDR3 spells CASSLSPGRGLTGELFF.

The chain has TRBV30 and TRBJ2-2. The CDR3 covers 15 residues. In germline, CDR1 is GTSNPN, CDR2 SVGIG (reference sequence). The CDR3 protein is CAWSRRELTTGELFF.

The V and J genes are TRBV14 and TRBJ1-1. This CDR3 is built from 13 residues. Germline V gene data show CDR1 as SGHDN and CDR2 as FVKESK. The CDR3 here is CASSPPMNTEAFF.

The chain is built from TRBV15 and TRBJ1-5; the TRBD1 assignment by TCRdb is unverifiable without DNA. The CDR3 consists of 15 residues. Germline V gives CDR1 LNHNV, CDR2 YYDKDF (reference sequence). CDR3 region: CATSGRQGSNQPQHF.

The chain carries TRBV5-1 and TRBJ2-1; without DNA, the TCRdb call of TRBD2 cannot be checked. The length of the CDR3 is 17 residues. Per germline, CDR1 SGHRS and CDR2 YFSETQ. The CDR3 protein is CASSLAPLAGPHNEQFF. Full variable domain (rest looked up from reference TRBV5-1 and TRBJ2-1): KAGVTQTPRYLIKTRGQQVTLSCSPISGHRSVSWYQQTPGQGLQFLFEYFSETQRNKGNFPGRFSGRQFSNSRSEMNVSTLELGDSALYLCASSLAPLAGPHNEQFFGPGTRLTVL.

The chain is built from TRBV7-2 and TRBJ1-2; TCRdb names TRBD1, which stays unverified in the absence of DNA. The CDR3 has 17 residues. Germline-derived CDR1 and CDR2 are SGHTA and FQGNSA. CDR3 amino acids: CASSLYGIPNPDYGYTF.

Here the CDR3 reads CASSVASAANTGELFF. The chain has TRBV9 and TRBJ2-2. The CDR3 has 16 amino acids. Germline CDR1 and CDR2: SGDLS and YYNGEE.

The chain carries TRBV28 and TRBJ2-2; TCRdb's assignment of TRBD1 cannot be checked, as there is no DNA. This CDR3 has 13 amino acids. CDR1 is MDHEN and CDR2 is SYDVKM in the germline V gene. This CDR3 reads CASSFAQAGELFF.

J is TRBJ2-7 and V is TRBV5-8. The CDR3 covers 13 residues. The germline V gene has CDR1 SGHTS and CDR2 YDEGEE. The CDR3: CASSFSASYEQYF.

The CDR3 loop is CASSFSPNTEAFF. The V and J genes are TRBV12-3 or TRBV12-4 and TRBJ1-1. This CDR3 is built from 13 residues.

The rearrangement uses TRBV29-1 and TRBJ2-7; the D call of TRBD1 rests on TCRdb alone, since no DNA is present to check it. The CDR3 contains 11 residues. CDR1 is SQVTM and CDR2 is ANQGSEA in the germline V gene. The CDR3 here is CSAEQGYEQYF.

J is TRBJ2-1 and V is TRBV20-1. This CDR3 contains 16 residues. The germline V gene has CDR1 DFQATT and CDR2 SNEGSKA (reference sequence). The CDR3 reads CSARDLERADYGEQFF.

The chain has TRBV10-2 and TRBJ1-2. Germline CDR1 reads WSHSY; CDR2 reads SAAADI. The CDR3 is 15 amino acids. The CDR3 region is CASSELQAYNYGYTF.

The chain employs TRBV5-1 and TRBJ1-1; as DNA is missing, the TRBD1 call by TCRdb cannot be tested. CDR3 length equals 15 residues. CDR1 and CDR2 from the germline V gene are SGHRS and YFSETQ. CDR3: CASSLDPGTNTEAFF.

The genes are TRBV12-3 or TRBV12-4 and TRBJ1-2. There are 12 residues in the CDR3. Here the CDR3 reads CASSLSAYGYTF.

The chain employs TRBV11-2 and TRBJ2-3; TCRdb's D gene call, TRBD1, goes unchecked for lack of DNA. The CDR3 extends over 18 amino acids. The V gene's germline CDR1 is SGHAT and CDR2 FQNNGV. This CDR3 is CASSYQDGGPGRTDTQYF. The full variable domain, with the rest looked up from reference TRBV11-2 and TRBJ2-3, is EAGVAQSPRYKIIEKRQSVAFWCNPISGHATLYWYQQILGQGPKLLIQFQNNGVVDDSQLPKDRFSAERLKGVDSTLKIQPAKLEDSAVYLCASSYQDGGPGRTDTQYFGPGTRLTVL.